This record concerns one T cell receptor (beta chain) sequence. The protocol was immunoSEQ multiplex PCR, while the TCRdb copy is restricted to in-frame clones and leaves out a portion. In the table there are roughly 250,000 clones, more than 75% of which are singletons. The data were obtained in a study of cytomegalovirus exposure and HLA in healthy donors. This clonotype was sampled from a woman in her twenties or thirties in good health and CMV-seropositive. Sequenced input: PBMCs.

CDR3 sequence: CASSTGTANYEQYF. The CDR3 bases are TGTGCCAGCAGCACCGGGACAGCGAACTACGAGCAGTACTTC. The genes are TRBV9 and TRBJ2-7; 7 bases match TRBD1. Germline V lookup: CDR1 SGDLS, CDR2 YYNGEE. The length of the CDR3 is 14 residues. J was trimmed by 3 bases and V by 4 bases; bases with no gene match: 7.